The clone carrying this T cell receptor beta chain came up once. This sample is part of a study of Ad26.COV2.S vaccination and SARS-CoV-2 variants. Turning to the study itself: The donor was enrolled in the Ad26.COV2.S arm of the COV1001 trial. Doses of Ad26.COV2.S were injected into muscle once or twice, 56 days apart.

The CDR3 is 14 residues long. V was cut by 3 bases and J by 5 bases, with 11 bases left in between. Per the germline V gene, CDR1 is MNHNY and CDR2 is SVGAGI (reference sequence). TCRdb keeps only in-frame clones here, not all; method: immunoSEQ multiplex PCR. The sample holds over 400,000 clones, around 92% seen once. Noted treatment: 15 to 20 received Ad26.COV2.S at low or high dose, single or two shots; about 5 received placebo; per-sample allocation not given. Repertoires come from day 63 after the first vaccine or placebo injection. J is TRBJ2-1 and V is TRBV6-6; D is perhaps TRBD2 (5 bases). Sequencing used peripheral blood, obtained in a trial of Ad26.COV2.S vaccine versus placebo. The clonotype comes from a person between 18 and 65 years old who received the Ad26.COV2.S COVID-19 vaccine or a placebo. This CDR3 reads CASSYYTGNNEQFF. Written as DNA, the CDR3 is TGTGCCAGCAGTTATTATACGGGAAACAATGAGCAGTTCTTC.